This TCR beta chain was obtained from a study of early T cells in non-severe SARS-CoV-2 infection. V lost 6 bases to trimming and J lost 4 bases; unmatched junction nucleotides: 5. Germline lookup yields CDR1 MNHEY and CDR2 SVGAGI. The CDR3 totals 13 residues. This clonotype was observed a single time. TCRdb reanalysed the 5' RACE reads using MiXCR and keeps one entry per CDR3 protein. The sample records tens of thousands of distinct CDR3 sequences, roughly 6.2% being singletons. The chain is built from TRBV6-5 and TRBJ1-1, with 7 bases identical to TRBD1. The TCR comes from an adult who was a healthcare worker with PCR-confirmed SARS-CoV-2 infection or an uninfected control (not recorded which). Specimen: whole blood. Written as DNA, the CDR3 is TGTGCCAGCAGCCAGGCAGGGGGCACTGAAGCTTTCTTT. Translating it yields CASSQAGGTEAFF.